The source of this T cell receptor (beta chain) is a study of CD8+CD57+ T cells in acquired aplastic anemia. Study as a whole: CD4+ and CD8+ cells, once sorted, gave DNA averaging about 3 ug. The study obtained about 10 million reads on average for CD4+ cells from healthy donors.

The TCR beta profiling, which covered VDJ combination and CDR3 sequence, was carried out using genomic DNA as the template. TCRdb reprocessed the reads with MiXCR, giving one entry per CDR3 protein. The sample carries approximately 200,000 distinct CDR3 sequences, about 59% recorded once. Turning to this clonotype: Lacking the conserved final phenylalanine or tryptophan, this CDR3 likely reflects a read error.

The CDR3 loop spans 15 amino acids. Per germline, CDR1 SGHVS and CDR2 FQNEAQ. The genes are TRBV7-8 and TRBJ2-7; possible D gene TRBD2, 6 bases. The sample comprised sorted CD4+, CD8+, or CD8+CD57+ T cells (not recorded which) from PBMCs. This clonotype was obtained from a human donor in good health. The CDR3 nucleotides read TGTGCTAGCACTCTGGAGGAACGGGAGTTGGGCGAGCAGTACCTC. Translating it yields CASTLEERELGEQYL.